The rows below give T cell receptor beta chains drawn from one sample of a study of cytomegalovirus exposure and HLA in healthy donors. TCRdb's copy holds only in-frame clones and misses some; the assay was immunoSEQ multiplex PCR. The sample includes around 53,000 clones, 73% of them seen just once. The sequencing input was PBMCs. Source of these receptors: a man between 18 and 29 years old in good health and CMV-seronegative. CDR3s include the opening cysteine and the closing phenylalanine or tryptophan. The D gene is left open where the match is weak.

V	D	J	DNA	CDR3
TRBV7-2	TRBD1	TRBJ2-1	TGTGCCAGCAGCGGATATGGGACAGGGGACCAGTTCTTC	CASSGYGTGDQFF
TRBV19	.	TRBJ1-1	TGTGCCAGTAGTATTCAAAACACTGAAGCTTTCTTT	CASSIQNTEAFF
TRBV29-1	.	TRBJ1-1	TGCAGCGTTGAATGGCAGGCGAACACTGAAGCTTTCTTT	CSVEWQANTEAFF
TRBV28	.	TRBJ2-7	TGTGCCAGCAGTTTATCGGTGGGGGGACCCTACGAGCAGTACTTC	CASSLSVGGPYEQYF
TRBV6-5	.	TRBJ2-1	TGTGCCAGCAAGGGACATGGAGATCCGTTCTTC	CASKGHGDPFF
TRBV25-1	.	TRBJ1-1	TGTGCCAGCAGAGCAGGGATATGGACTGAAGCTTTCTTT	CASRAGIWTEAFF
TRBV7-9	TRBD1	TRBJ2-1	TGTGCCAGCCGGGACAGGGGGCAGGAGCAGTTCTTC	CASRDRGQEQFF
TRBV19	.	TRBJ1-1	TGTGCCAGTAGTATTCGTCGAACAGGGCCCGAGGAGGCCCACATCATGAACACTGAAGCTTTCTTT	CASSIRRTGPEEAHIMNTEAFF
TRBV4-1	.	TRBJ2-7	TGCGCCAGCAGCCAAGAACAGGGAATATACTACGAGCAGTACTTC	CASSQEQGIYYEQYF
TRBV29-1	.	TRBJ1-4	TGCAGCGTTGAATCTGACAGCGAGGAAAAACTGTTTTTT	CSVESDSEEKLFF
TRBV28	.	TRBJ2-7	TGTGCCAGCAGTTTACCAGGGGCCTATTACGAGCAGTACTTC	CASSLPGAYYEQYF
TRBV19	TRBD1	TRBJ2-3	TGTGCCAGTAGTATGGGCAGGGGGACAGATACGCAGTATTTT	CASSMGRGTDTQYF
TRBV6-5	TRBD1	TRBJ1-2	TGTGCCAGCAGTCGACAGGGTACCGGCTACACCTTC	CASSRQGTGYTF
TRBV7-8	.	TRBJ1-4	TGTGCCAGCAGCTCCCACAGTTCAACTAATGAAAAACTGTTTTTT	CASSSHSSTNEKLFF
TRBV30	.	TRBJ2-7	TGTGCCTGGGGGACCGGGACATCTAACTACGAGCAGTACTTC	CAWGTGTSNYEQYF
TRBV4-1	.	TRBJ1-2	TGCGCCAGCAGCCAAGTCGCGGGCGTTCAATCGGTGGATGGCTACACCTTC	CASSQVAGVQSVDGYTF
TRBV29-1	TRBD2	TRBJ2-2	TGCAGCGCTCTAGCGGGCGGAGGGGAGCTGTTTTTT	CSALAGGGELFF
TRBV6-5	.	TRBJ1-1	TGTGCCAGCAGTTACTCCGGGGAAGCTTTCTTT	CASSYSGEAFF